This T cell receptor (beta chain) came from a study of graft-versus-host responses after intestinal transplantation. Germline V CDR1 and CDR2: SGDLS, YYNGEE. V was cut by 0 bases and J by 5 bases, with 14 bases left in between. The CDR3 has 15 residues. Generated by immunoSEQ multiplex PCR, the TCRdb table keeps only in-frame clones and is missing some. The repertoire holds 110,000 to 150,000 clones, with around nine tenths as singletons. About this clone itself: Its target is unknown.

This TCR was sampled from a human donor who received an intestinal transplant. The chain uses TRBV9 and TRBJ2-5; the D is unclear. Sequencing used unstimulated CD4+ T cells sorted from spleen or lymph node cells, obtained before intestinal transplant. The CDR3 DNA reads as TGTGCCAGCAGCGTAGAAGAAGGCGGAGAGGAGACCCAGTACTTC. Protein product: CASSVEEGGEETQYF.